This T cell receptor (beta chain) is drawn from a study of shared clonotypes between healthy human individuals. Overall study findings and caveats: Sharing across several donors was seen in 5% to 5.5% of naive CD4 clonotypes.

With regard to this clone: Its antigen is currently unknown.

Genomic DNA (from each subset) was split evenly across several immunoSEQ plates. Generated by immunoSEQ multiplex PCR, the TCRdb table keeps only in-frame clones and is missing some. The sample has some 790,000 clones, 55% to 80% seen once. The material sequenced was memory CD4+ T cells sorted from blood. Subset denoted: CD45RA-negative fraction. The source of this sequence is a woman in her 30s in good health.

CDR3 region: CASSLRLAEYNEQFF. The CDR3 DNA follows: TGCGCCAGCAGCCTGCGTCTAGCGGAGTACAATGAGCAGTTCTTC. This rearrangement joins TRBV5-1 to TRBJ2-1, with 7 nucleotides matching TRBD2. Looked up from germline, CDR1 is SGHRS and CDR2 is YFSETQ. The V and J ends lost 4 bases and 4 bases, in that order; junction bases with no gene match: 8. The length of the CDR3 is 15 residues. Variable domain in full (rest from reference TRBV5-1 and TRBJ2-1): KAGVTQTPRYLIKTRGQQVTLSCSPISGHRSVSWYQQTPGQGLQFLFEYFSETQRNKGNFPGRFSGRQFSNSRSEMNVSTLELGDSALYLCASSLRLAEYNEQFFGPGTRLTVL.